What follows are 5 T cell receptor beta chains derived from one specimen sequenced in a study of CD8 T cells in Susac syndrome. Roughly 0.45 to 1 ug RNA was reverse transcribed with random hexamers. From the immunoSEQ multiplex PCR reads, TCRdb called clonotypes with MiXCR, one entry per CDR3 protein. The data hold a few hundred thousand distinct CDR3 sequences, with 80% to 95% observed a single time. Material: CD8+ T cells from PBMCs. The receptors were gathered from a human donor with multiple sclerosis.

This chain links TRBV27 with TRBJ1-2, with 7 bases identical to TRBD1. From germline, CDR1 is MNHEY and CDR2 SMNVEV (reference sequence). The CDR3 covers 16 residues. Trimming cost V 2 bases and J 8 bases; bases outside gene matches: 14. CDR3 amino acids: CASSLSRQGLVEGYTF. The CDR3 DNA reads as TGTGCCAGCAGTTTAAGCCGACAGGGTCTGGTGGAGGGCTACACCTTC.

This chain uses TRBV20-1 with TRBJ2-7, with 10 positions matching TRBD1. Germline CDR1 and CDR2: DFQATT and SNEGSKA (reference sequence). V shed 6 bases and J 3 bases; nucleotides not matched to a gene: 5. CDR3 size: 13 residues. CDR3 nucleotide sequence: TGCAGTGCGCCGGGACAGGGGTTCTACGAGCAGTACTTC. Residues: CSAPGQGFYEQYF.

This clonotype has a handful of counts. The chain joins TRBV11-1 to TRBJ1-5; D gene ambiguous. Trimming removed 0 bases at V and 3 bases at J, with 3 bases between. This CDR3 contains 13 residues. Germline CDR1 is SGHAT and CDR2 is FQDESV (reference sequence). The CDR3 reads CASSLALNQPQHF. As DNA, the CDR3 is TGTGCCAGCAGCTTAGCCCTCAATCAGCCCCAGCATTTT.

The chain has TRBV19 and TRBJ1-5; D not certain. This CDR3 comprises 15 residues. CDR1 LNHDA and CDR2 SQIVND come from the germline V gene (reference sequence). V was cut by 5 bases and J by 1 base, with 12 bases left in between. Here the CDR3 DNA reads TGTGCCAGTAGTCCCGGGAAGGCGAGCAATCAGCCCCAGCATTTT. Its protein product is CASSPGKASNQPQHF.

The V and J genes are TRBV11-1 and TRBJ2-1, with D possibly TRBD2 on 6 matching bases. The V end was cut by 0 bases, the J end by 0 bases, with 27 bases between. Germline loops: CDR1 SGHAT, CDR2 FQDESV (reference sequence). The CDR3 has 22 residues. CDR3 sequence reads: CASSLAFPKGFKRASSYNEQFF. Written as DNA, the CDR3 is TGTGCCAGCAGCTTAGCGTTTCCCAAGGGATTTAAGCGGGCGAGCTCCTACAATGAGCAGTTCTTC. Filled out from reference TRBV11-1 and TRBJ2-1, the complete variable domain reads EAEVAQSPRYKITEKSQAVAFWCDPISGHATLYWYRQILGQGPELLVQFQDESVVDDSQLPKDRFSAERLKGVDSTLKIQPAELGDSAMYLCASSLAFPKGFKRASSYNEQFFGPGTRLTVL.